Each of the 29 T cell receptor beta chains below was sequenced from the same sample in a study. TCRdb passed the 5' RACE reads through MiXCR, listing each CDR3 protein once. Of more than 10,000 distinct CDR3 sequences in the sample, more than 20% were seen once. The material sequenced was naive CD4+ T cells sorted from blood. Subset reported: naive CD4+ T cells, CD4+CD45RA+CD25-. Receptors originate from a female donor with breast cancer.

This clonotype was counted only a few times. This chain connects TRBV7-8 to TRBJ2-3; 8 bases align to TRBD2. With V trimmed by 0 bases and J by 6 bases, 8 bases remained unmatched. This CDR3 is 16 amino acids long. From germline, CDR1 is SGHVS and CDR2 FQNEAQ. The CDR3 sequence: CASSLAGGTRADTQYF. The CDR3 DNA sequence: TGTGCCAGCAGCTTAGCGGGGGGGACTAGGGCGGATACGCAGTATTTT.

This chain connects TRBV6-6 to TRBJ1-6; 12 bases are a match to TRBD1. Germline-derived CDR1 and CDR2 are MNHNY and SVGAGI (reference sequence). After removal of 11 bases from V and 11 bases from J, the junction contained 16 bases not matched to a gene. The CDR3 totals 16 residues. For the CDR3, the DNA is TGTGCCGGTCCCCCGGGACAGGGGGCGAGGTTTGCACCCCTCCACTTT. It specifies CAGPPGQGARFAPLHF.

By its share, this clonotype is medium-sized (0.01 to 0.1%). The chain uses TRBV6-6 and TRBJ1-2; D call uncertain. This CDR3 comprises 14 residues. The germline gives CDR1 MNHNY, CDR2 SVGAGI (reference sequence). V lost 4 bases, J lost 6 bases, and 15 bases lay in between. CDR3 protein: CASSFNNIRDGYTF. CDR3 sequence (DNA): TGTGCCAGCAGTTTTAACAACATACGGGATGGCTACACCTTC.

Comment on this clonotype: Germline and junction disagree at one end, which may indicate a read error. This sequence joins TRBV12-5 and TRBJ2-7; D may be TRBD1 or TRBD2 (5 bases each). Germline V gene lookup returns CDR1 LGHNT and CDR2 FRNRAP. The CDR3 is 13 residues long. The CDR3 sequence is CTSGLGRDYEQYF. As DNA, the CDR3 is TGTACTAGTGGTTTGGGCAGGGACTACGAGCAGTACTTC.

This clonotype was detected many times. The V and J genes are TRBV6-1 and TRBJ2-1, with 14 bases lining up with TRBD2. Trimming at V came to 5 bases and at J to 7 bases, leaving 4 bases not matched to a gene. The CDR3 runs to 15 residues. Germline assignment: CDR1 MNHNS and CDR2 SASEGT. For the CDR3, the DNA is TGTGCCAGCAGTAGACTAGCGGGAGGGAAAAATGAGCAGTTCTTC. It specifies CASSRLAGGKNEQFF.

Turning to this clonotype: Just one base apart from a much larger clone, this may be a read error. CDR3 amino acids: CASNEGVTANQPQHF. The CDR3, as DNA: TGTGCCAGCAATGAAGGGGTGACAGCTAATCAGCCCCAGCATTTT. This chain links TRBV2 with TRBJ1-5, with D possibly matching TRBD1 (5 bases). The CDR3 totals 15 residues. Germline V gives CDR1 SNHLY, CDR2 FYNNEI.

Only a few counts were recorded for this clonotype. The chain joins TRBV4-1 to TRBJ2-3; the D is unclear. Trimming stripped 3 bases from V and 5 bases from J, with 6 bases between. Germline V gene sequence: CDR1 MGHRA, CDR2 YSYEKL. There are 12 residues in the CDR3. CDR3 DNA sequence: TGCGCCAGCAGCCATGCCCGAGATACGCAGTATTTT. It specifies CASSHARDTQYF.

Notes on this clonotype: One base away lies a much larger clone, so this may be a sequencing read error. The rearrangement uses TRBV27 and TRBJ2-3; D not resolved. Germline-derived CDR1 and CDR2 are MNHEY and SMNVEV (reference sequence). Trimming shortened V by 4 bases and J by 4 bases, and 3 bases separated the two germline ends. The CDR3 has 11 residues. In nucleotides, the CDR3 is TGTGCCAGCAGTTGCCCAGATACGCAGTATTTT. Protein product: CASSCPDTQYF.

In regard to this clonotype: With a much larger clone just one base away, this may be a read error. DNA of the CDR3: TGTGCCACCAGCAGCGGGAACTCCTGCGAGCAGTACTTC. Residues: CATSSGNSCEQYF. The J gene is TRBJ2-7, the V gene TRBV15; D might be TRBD2 (5 bases). CDR3 length: 13 amino acids. Germline V lookup: CDR1 LNHNV, CDR2 YYDKDF (reference sequence).

This clonotype has a count of ten or more. The V gene is TRBV20-1, the J gene TRBJ2-3; no definite D call. V was pared by 6 bases and J by 0 bases, with 13 bases between. The CDR3 covers 14 residues. The germline V gene has CDR1 DFQATT and CDR2 SNEGSKA (reference sequence). CDR3 in DNA: TGCAGTGCCCACGAGTACAGTAGCACAGATACGCAGTATTTT. Protein sequence: CSAHEYSSTDTQYF.

In its sample, this clonotype was seen many times. The V and J genes are TRBV6-1 and TRBJ2-3; D is uncertain. Germline V gives CDR1 MNHNS, CDR2 SASEGT. Trimming stripped 9 bases from V and 5 bases from J, with 9 bases between. The CDR3 has 11 residues. The CDR3 spells CASGRIDTQYF. The CDR3 region has the DNA TGTGCCAGTGGCCGGATAGATACGCAGTATTTT.

In its sample, this clonotype ranks as medium-sized. This chain joins TRBV11-3 and TRBJ2-1; D uncertain. V was shortened by 2 bases and J by 1 base, with 12 bases between the two germline ends. Germline CDR1 SGHNT, CDR2 YENEEA. The CDR3 runs 16 residues. This CDR3 is CASSLTVIGSYNEQFF. CDR3 sequence (DNA): TGTGCCAGCAGCTTAACCGTTATAGGGTCCTACAATGAGCAGTTCTTC.

This clonotype was detected ten times or more. The rearrangement joins TRBV12-3 or TRBV12-4 to TRBJ2-2, with 10 nucleotides matching TRBD2. The V and J ends lost 5 bases and 7 bases, in that order; junction bases with no gene match: 7. The CDR3 runs 15 residues. The CDR3 loop reads CASSEEREGNGELFF. In DNA form, the CDR3 reads TGTGCCAGCAGTGAAGAGCGGGAGGGCAACGGGGAGCTGTTTTTT.

V and J are TRBV25-1 and TRBJ2-4; tentatively, D is TRBD1 (5 bases). The CDR3 runs 13 residues. The germline V gene has CDR1 MGHDK and CDR2 SYGVNS. Trimming took 7 bases from V and 3 from J, leaving 10 bases between them. The CDR3 coding sequence is TGTGCCAGCACCGGCGGACACAAAAACATTCAGTACTTC. This encodes CASTGGHKNIQYF.

The V call is TRBV7-2, the J call TRBJ2-2, with a weak D call TRBD2 (5 bases). Germline values: CDR1 SGHTA, CDR2 FQGNSA. This CDR3 has 13 residues. V was cut by 8 bases and J by 6 bases, with 13 bases left in between. The CDR3 sequence: CASRVASPGELFF. CDR3 DNA: TGTGCCAGCCGGGTGGCTAGCCCCGGGGAGCTGTTTTTT.

This clonotype appeared a few times. The junction differs from germline at one of its ends, possibly a read error. The rearrangement joins TRBV4-1 to TRBJ1-5, with a weak D call TRBD1 (5 bases). This CDR3 region has 13 residues. Germline V CDR1 and CDR2: MGHRA, YSYEKL. CDR3 DNA: TGCACCAGCAGCGCGGGGGATAATCAGCCCCAGCATTTT. It specifies CTSSAGDNQPQHF.

This clonotype was picked up many times. The rearrangement uses TRBV20-1 and TRBJ2-3; D may match TRBD1 or TRBD2 (5 bases each). This CDR3 contains 13 residues. Germline CDR1 reads DFQATT; CDR2 reads SNEGSKA (reference sequence). Trimming removed 3 bases at V and 4 bases at J, with 11 bases between. CDR3 in DNA: TGCAGTGCTAGTGGGGACCTCGCAGATACGCAGTATTTT. Translating it yields CSASGDLADTQYF.

V and J are TRBV6-5 and TRBJ2-2, with D perhaps assigned TRBD1 or TRBD2 (5 bases each). CDR1 MNHEY and CDR2 SVGAGI come from the germline V gene. CDR3 size: 15 residues. The germline V and J ends were trimmed by 5 bases and 8 bases, with 18 bases remaining between them. CDR3 protein: CASSRGRASTGELFF. In DNA form, the CDR3 reads TGTGCCAGCAGTAGGGGACGCGCGAGCACTGGGGAGCTGTTTTTT.

The rearrangement uses TRBV5-1 and TRBJ1-4; D uncertain. Trimming took 7 bases from V and 3 from J, leaving 13 bases between them. From germline, CDR1 is SGHRS and CDR2 YFSETQ. The CDR3 length is 14 residues. The chain's CDR3 is CASHTEGANEKLFF. The CDR3 DNA sequence: TGCGCCAGCCACACAGAGGGAGCTAATGAAAAACTGTTTTTT.

In its sample, this clonotype was seen a few times. V and J are TRBV6-5 and TRBJ2-2, with TRBD2 as a possible D gene (5 bases). This CDR3 is 14 amino acids long. The germline V and J ends were trimmed by 2 bases and 10 bases, with 14 bases remaining between them. Germline loops: CDR1 MNHEY, CDR2 SVGAGI. The DNA of the CDR3 is TGTGCCAGCAGTTACGGAGGAGCCCGGGAGGAGCTGTTTTTT. It is translated as CASSYGGAREELFF.

V is TRBV10-2 and J is TRBJ2-1; D unclear. The germline V gene has CDR1 WSHSY and CDR2 SAAADI. Between the trimmed V and J ends, which lost 3 bases and 8 bases, there was a span of 8 bases. This CDR3 spans 12 amino acids. This CDR3 reads CASSDLAYEQFF. The DNA for the CDR3 is TGCGCCAGCAGTGATTTAGCTTATGAGCAGTTCTTC.

This clonotype was counted at least ten times. This chain uses TRBV29-1 with TRBJ2-1; weak D call: TRBD1 (5 bases). Trimming shortened V by 3 bases and J by 4 bases, and 10 bases separated the two germline ends. Germline assignment: CDR1 SQVTM and CDR2 ANQGSEA. The CDR3 has 13 amino acids. CDR3 amino acids: CSVDFAGYNEQFF. The DNA for the CDR3 is TGCAGCGTTGATTTCGCAGGGTACAATGAGCAGTTCTTC.

Points on this clonotype: This may come from a read error, since a much larger clone is one base off. The chain carries TRBV12-3 or TRBV12-4 and TRBJ1-5; perhaps TRBD1 as D (6 bases). The CDR3 spans 13 residues. Between the trimmed V and J ends, which lost 2 bases and 6 bases, there was a span of 8 bases. The CDR3 protein is CASSLQGSQPQHF. DNA for the CDR3: TGTGCCAGCAGTTTACAGGGGAGTCAGCCCCAGCATTTT.

The chain carries TRBV12-3 or TRBV12-4 and TRBJ2-2, with 10 bases fitting TRBD2. After removal of 1 base from V and 0 bases from J, the junction contained 2 bases not matched to a gene. The CDR3 is made up of 17 amino acids. The DNA for the CDR3 is TGTGCCAGCAGTTTAGGGACTAGCGGAACGAACACCGGGGAGCTGTTTTTT. It encodes CASSLGTSGTNTGELFF.

The sample holds a few counts of this clonotype. One base away lies a much larger clone, so this may be a sequencing read error. Likely a read error: the CDR3 ends without its conserved phenylalanine or tryptophan. This rearrangement joins TRBV20-1 to TRBJ2-3, with TRBD1 as a possible D gene (6 bases). CDR3 length equals 14 residues. Trimming cost V 4 bases and J 3 bases, with 14 bases left between them. Germline V gives CDR1 DFQATT, CDR2 SNEGSKA (reference sequence). CDR3 loop: CSAKLQGVTDTQYC. CDR3 in DNA: TGCAGTGCTAAATTACAGGGTGTAACAGATACGCAGTATTGT.

V and J are TRBV27 and TRBJ1-1; tentatively, D is TRBD1 (5 bases). This CDR3 has 14 amino acids. From germline, CDR1 is MNHEY and CDR2 SMNVEV (reference sequence). V was cut by 2 bases and J by 0 bases, with 7 bases left in between. CDR3 residues: CASSLNRMNTEAFF. The CDR3, as DNA: TGTGCCAGCAGTTTAAACAGGATGAACACTGAAGCTTTCTTT.

V gene TRBV19 combines with J gene TRBJ2-1; TRBD2 matches at 14 bases. CDR1 is LNHDA and CDR2 is SQIVND in the germline V gene (reference sequence). With 7 bases clipped from V and 1 base from J, the junction kept 6 bases outside the gene matches. The CDR3 contains 17 residues. CDR3 loop: CASTIGTSGGSYNEQFF. The CDR3 coding sequence is TGTGCCAGTACAATAGGGACTAGCGGGGGATCCTACAATGAGCAGTTCTTC.

This clonotype was recorded at least ten times. The V call is TRBV20-1, the J call TRBJ1-2; possibly TRBD1 for D (6 bases). Trimming removed 6 bases at V and 0 bases at J, with 14 bases between. This CDR3 is built from 14 residues. Germline assignment: CDR1 DFQATT and CDR2 SNEGSKA (reference sequence). The CDR3 reads CSATTGLANYGYTF. CDR3 in DNA: TGCAGTGCGACCACAGGGTTAGCTAACTATGGCTACACCTTC.

This clonotype turned up a few times. The rearrangement joins TRBV5-4 to TRBJ2-1; D uncertain. Germline values: CDR1 SGHNT, CDR2 YYREEE (reference sequence). This CDR3 has 13 amino acids. Trimming removed 1 base from V and 4 bases from J, with 6 bases in between. CDR3 DNA sequence: TGTGCCAGCAGCTTGTGGCGTTACAATGAGCAGTTCTTC. Translated: CASSLWRYNEQFF.